Below are 8 T cell receptor beta chains sequenced from a single sample in a study of blood T cells in healthy people across ages. Through a sample-barcoded 5' primer and a J-beta primer mix, a second PCR was run for roughly 7 to 11 cycles. TCRdb ran MiXCR on the 5' RACE reads and lists one entry per CDR3 protein. The sample yields over 1,300,000 distinct CDR3 sequences, 55% to 75% seen once. The specimen was blood. The source is a young man in good health.

This rearrangement joins TRBV7-6 to TRBJ1-3; D is ambiguous. The germline V and J ends were trimmed by 0 bases and 4 bases, with 10 bases remaining between them. Germline CDR1 SGHVS, CDR2 FNYEAQ. The CDR3 runs 15 residues. The CDR3 loop is CASSLAPARGNTIYF. In nucleotides, the CDR3 is TGTGCCAGCAGCTTAGCCCCTGCCCGGGGAAACACCATATATTTT. Complete variable domain (other parts from reference TRBV7-6 and TRBJ1-3): GAGVSQSPRYKVTKRGQDVALRCDPISGHVSLYWYRQALGQGPEFLTYFNYEAQQDKSGLPNDRFSAERPEGSISTLTIQRTEQRDSAMYRCASSLAPARGNTIYFGEGSWLTVV.

The chain combines TRBV12-5 with TRBJ2-1; TRBD2 matches 7 bases. The ends lost 4 bases at V and 6 bases at J; junction bases unmatched: 12. Per germline, CDR1 LGHNT and CDR2 FRNRAP. The CDR3 has 16 residues. The CDR3 sequence: CASGSVRDYLPNEQFF. Here the CDR3 DNA reads TGTGCTAGTGGTTCCGTCCGGGACTACCTCCCCAATGAGCAGTTCTTC.

In this sample, this clonotype turned up a few times. The chain has TRBV29-1 and TRBJ1-1; no definite D call. V dropped 3 bases and J dropped 10 bases, with 18 bases sitting between them. Germline-derived CDR1 and CDR2 are SQVTM and ANQGSEA. This CDR3 has 13 residues. This chain's CDR3 is CSVEGQALSPAFF. In DNA, the CDR3 is TGCAGCGTTGAGGGCCAGGCCCTCAGCCCAGCTTTCTTT.

The J gene is TRBJ2-3, the V gene TRBV7-9; TRBD2 matches at 9 bases. With 7 bases clipped from V and 6 bases from J, the junction kept 23 bases outside the gene matches. CDR1 and CDR2 (germline): SEHNR, FQNEAQ (reference sequence). The CDR3 is 19 residues long. The CDR3 sequence: CASTSPVTSGRFARDTQYF. In DNA form, the CDR3 reads TGTGCCAGCACCAGTCCCGTGACTAGCGGCCGTTTCGCTCGGGATACGCAGTATTTT.

The V gene is TRBV3-1, the J gene TRBJ2-6; D gene unclear. Per germline, CDR1 LGHDT and CDR2 YNNKEL (reference sequence). The V gene lost 2 bases and the J gene lost 2 bases, with 7 bases spanning the gap. This CDR3 is built from 15 residues. The CDR3 DNA reads TGTGCCAGCAGCCAAAGACGGACTGGGGCCAACGTCCTGACTTTC. Its translation: CASSQRRTGANVLTF.

The rearrangement links TRBV3-1 to TRBJ2-1; perhaps TRBD1 as D (5 bases). The germline V gene encodes CDR1 LGHDT and CDR2 YNNKEL (reference sequence). V was pared by 2 bases and J by 4 bases, with 12 bases between. The CDR3 consists of 15 residues. The CDR3 protein is CASSQHPDSYNEQFF. The CDR3 DNA sequence: TGTGCCAGCAGCCAACACCCCGACAGTTACAATGAGCAGTTCTTC.

CDR3 DNA sequence: TGTGCCAGCAGTTTAGGGCGGACAGGGTTCTACGAGCAGTACTTC. Its translation: CASSLGRTGFYEQYF. The V call is TRBV6-5, the J call TRBJ2-7; the match to TRBD1 covers 8 bases. CDR1 and CDR2 from the germline V gene are MNHEY and SVGAGI. The V gene end was trimmed by 4 bases and the J gene end by 3 bases; junction bases not matched to a gene: 8. This CDR3 contains 15 residues.

The gene calls are TRBV5-1 and TRBJ1-1; D unresolved. The germline CDR1 and CDR2 sequences are SGHRS and YFSETQ. This CDR3 has 14 residues. Trimming took off 0 bases at V and 6 bases at J, with 12 bases between the two ends. The CDR3 reads CASSLAGDAAEAFF. Here the CDR3 DNA reads TGCGCCAGCAGCTTGGCCGGTGACGCGGCTGAAGCTTTCTTT. Drawing the rest from reference TRBV5-1 and TRBJ1-1, the complete variable domain is KAGVTQTPRYLIKTRGQQVTLSCSPISGHRSVSWYQQTPGQGLQFLFEYFSETQRNKGNFPGRFSGRQFSNSRSEMNVSTLELGDSALYLCASSLAGDAAEAFFGQGTRLTVV.